Sequencing of this T cell receptor beta chain was carried out in a study of cytomegalovirus exposure and HLA in healthy donors. CDR1 is SNHLY and CDR2 is FYNNEI in the germline V gene. With V trimmed by 5 bases and J by 8 bases, 20 bases remained unmatched. This CDR3 is built from 18 residues. 60 Vbeta and 13 Jbeta primers were used in PCR. This table comes from immunoSEQ multiplex PCR, and its TCRdb copy is limited to in-frame clones, with some not included. The data show 150,000 or so clones, about 84% seen once. The TCR was taken from a man aged 45-65 years in good health and CMV-seropositive. The chain combines TRBV2 with TRBJ2-1; 8 bases fit TRBD2. The material sequenced was PBMCs. The CDR3 sequence is CASSPGASGYIKDDEQFF. The CDR3 DNA sequence: TGTGCCAGCAGTCCCGGGGCTAGCGGGTACATCAAAGACGATGAGCAGTTCTTC.